Below, 31 T cell receptor beta chains from the same sample are listed, as sequenced in a study of cytomegalovirus exposure and HLA in healthy donors. Some clones are missing from TCRdb's copy, which holds only in-frame ones; the method was immunoSEQ multiplex PCR. The sample holds 300,000 or so clones; roughly 88% are singletons and the top ten take roughly 0.96%. The sequenced sample consisted of PBMCs. These receptors all stem from a man aged 30-40 years in good health and CMV-seronegative.

The genes are TRBV7-9 and TRBJ1-2, with 9 bases matching TRBD1. V lost 3 bases, J lost 6 bases, and 8 bases stayed unmatched. The CDR3 covers 15 residues. CDR1 and CDR2 (germline): SEHNR, FQNEAQ (reference sequence). The DNA for the CDR3 is TGTGCCAGCAGCTTTACAGGGGGCGCCTTAGATGGCTACACCTTC. Translated, it gives CASSFTGGALDGYTF.

This clone was found a few times. This chain uses TRBV5-5 with TRBJ2-2; D perhaps matches TRBD1 (6 bases). Per the germline V gene, CDR1 is SGHKS and CDR2 is YYEKEE (reference sequence). This CDR3 comprises 16 residues. Trimming removed 4 bases from V and 6 bases from J, with 19 bases in between. DNA of the CDR3: TGTGCCAGCAGCGCACAACAGGGTACCCTCGCCGGGGAGCTGTTTTTT. It yields the protein CASSAQQGTLAGELFF.

The V and J genes are TRBV10-3 and TRBJ2-7; 11 positions match TRBD1. CDR1 and CDR2 (germline): ENHRY, SYGVKD. J gave up 4 bases and V 3 bases, and 2 bases lay outside the gene matches. This CDR3 has 14 residues. CDR3 residues: CAISDGTGGYEQYF. The DNA for the CDR3 is TGTGCCATCAGTGACGGGACAGGGGGGTACGAGCAGTACTTC.

The rearrangement uses TRBV7-9 and TRBJ1-1; the match to TRBD1 covers 11 bases. Germline V gene data show CDR1 as SEHNR and CDR2 as FQNEAQ (reference sequence). The CDR3 is 15 residues long. V lost 1 base and J lost 5; bases outside the gene matches: 3. The CDR3 loop reads CASSLGGTGGTEAFF. The CDR3 DNA reads TGTGCCAGCAGCTTAGGAGGGACAGGGGGAACTGAAGCTTTCTTT.

The chain has TRBV7-8 and TRBJ2-3; tentative D call: TRBD2 (6 bases). The V and J ends lost 5 bases and 2 bases respectively, with 17 bases between them. The CDR3 spans 16 residues. Germline V gene data show CDR1 as SGHVS and CDR2 as FQNEAQ. DNA of the CDR3: TGTGCCAGCAGCCTGGAAGCGGGCCCGAACACAGATACGCAGTATTTT. Translating gives CASSLEAGPNTDTQYF.

The chain is built from TRBV2 and TRBJ1-2; D perhaps matches TRBD1 (5 bases). The ends were cut back, 11 bases at V and 0 bases at J, with 13 bases in the middle. The CDR3 covers 13 residues. Per the germline V gene, CDR1 is SNHLY and CDR2 is FYNNEI. The CDR3 loop is CAERQGPNYGYTF. DNA for the CDR3: TGTGCCGAAAGGCAGGGCCCTAACTATGGCTACACCTTC.

The genes are TRBV4-3 and TRBJ1-2; the match to TRBD1 covers 8 bases. The V gene's germline CDR1 is LGHNA and CDR2 YSLEER. The CDR3 contains 17 residues. The V and J ends lost 5 bases and 4 bases, in that order; junction bases with no gene match: 15. The CDR3 nucleotides are TGCGCCAGCAGCGCGGCAGGGGGCGCAAACGATGGCTATGGCTACACCTTC. Translating gives CASSAAGGANDGYGYTF.

The genes are TRBV19 and TRBJ1-2; D ambiguous. V shed 1 base and J shed 4 bases, with 10 bases lying between them. The CDR3 is 14 residues long. The germline V gene has CDR1 LNHDA and CDR2 SQIVND (reference sequence). Written as DNA, the CDR3 is TGTGCCAGTAGTATAGTTCGGGGATCCTATGGCTACACCTTC. Translating gives CASSIVRGSYGYTF.

In this sample, this clone turned up a few times. The chain combines TRBV7-9 with TRBJ2-7, with 10 bases matching TRBD1. After removal of 4 bases from V and 2 bases from J, the junction contained 5 bases not matched to a gene. Germline loops: CDR1 SEHNR, CDR2 FQNEAQ (reference sequence). The CDR3 spans 15 residues. The CDR3 protein is CASSSGTGVPYEQYF. The CDR3 region has the DNA TGTGCCAGCAGCTCCGGGACAGGGGTTCCCTACGAGCAGTACTTC. The variable domain in full, with the rest retrieved from reference TRBV7-9 and TRBJ2-7, is DTGVSQNPRHKITKRGQNVTFRCDPISEHNRLYWYRQTLGQGPEFLTYFQNEAQLEKSRLLSDRFSAERPKGSFSTLEIQRTEQGDSAMYLCASSSGTGVPYEQYFGPGTRLTVT.

This clone was counted a single time. The V and J genes are TRBV5-5 and TRBJ2-1, with 10 bases identical to TRBD2. CDR3 length equals 13 residues. V trimming: 4 bases; J trimming: 6 bases; junction bases outside the gene matches: 1. Germline V CDR1 and CDR2: SGHKS, YYEKEE (reference sequence). The CDR3 nucleotides are TGTGCCAGCAGCCGACTAGCGGGCAATGAGCAGTTCTTC. Its translation is CASSRLAGNEQFF.

The V call is TRBV7-9, the J call TRBJ2-3; unclear D gene. Germline values: CDR1 SEHNR, CDR2 FQNEAQ (reference sequence). The CDR3 totals 14 residues. V lost 3 bases, J lost 4 bases, and 11 bases lay in between. The CDR3 spells CASSLGYPPDTQYF. The CDR3 nucleotides read TGTGCCAGCAGCTTGGGCTACCCGCCAGATACGCAGTATTTT.

The V and J genes are TRBV27 and TRBJ2-7; D is undetermined. This CDR3 is built from 13 residues. Germline values: CDR1 MNHEY, CDR2 SMNVEV (reference sequence). V dropped 1 base and J dropped 3 bases, with 7 bases sitting between them. In DNA, the CDR3 is TGTGCCAGCAGTTTATACGCCTACTACGAGCAGTACTTC. This encodes CASSLYAYYEQYF.

V usage is TRBV9 and J usage is TRBJ1-2; 7 bases map to TRBD1. The V gene end was trimmed by 1 base and the J gene end by 3 bases; junction bases not matched to a gene: 6. Looked up from germline, CDR1 is SGDLS and CDR2 is YYNGEE. The length of the CDR3 is 15 residues. The CDR3 DNA reads as TGTGCCAGCAGCGTAAGACAGGGTGGTGACTATGGCTACACCTTC. The encoded protein is CASSVRQGGDYGYTF. Together with reference TRBV9 and TRBJ1-2, the CDR3 gives the full variable domain: DSGVTQTPKHLITATGQRVTLRCSPRSGDLSVYWYQQSLDQGLQFLIQYYNGEERAKGNILERFSAQQFPDLHSELNLSSLELGDSALYFCASSVRQGGDYGYTFGSGTRLTVV.

V and J are TRBV9 and TRBJ2-5; D gene uncertain. The germline V gene has CDR1 SGDLS and CDR2 YYNGEE. This CDR3 has 14 amino acids. Trimming pared 0 bases from V and 5 bases from J, leaving 11 bases between. CDR3: CASSVAPRSETQYF. The CDR3 region has the DNA TGTGCCAGCAGCGTAGCGCCTAGGTCTGAGACCCAGTACTTC.

The V call is TRBV18, the J call TRBJ1-2; possibly TRBD1 for D (6 bases). The CDR3 is made up of 15 amino acids. V dropped 3 bases and J dropped 3 bases, with 14 bases sitting between them. Germline V gene sequence: CDR1 KGHSH, CDR2 LQKENI. CDR3 loop: CASSPQGGADYGYTF. As DNA, the CDR3 is TGTGCCAGCTCACCCCAAGGGGGGGCGGACTATGGCTACACCTTC.

This chain uses TRBV14 with TRBJ1-3; D is uncertain. The CDR3 extends over 16 amino acids. Germline V gene sequence: CDR1 SGHDN, CDR2 FVKESK. The V end lost 1 base, the J end lost 4 bases, and 14 bases lay between the germline ends. The CDR3 is CASSQVSPAWGNTIYF. The CDR3 bases are TGTGCCAGCAGCCAAGTATCCCCCGCGTGGGGAAACACCATATATTTT. The variable domain in full, completed from reference TRBV14 and TRBJ1-3, reads EAGVTQFPSHSVIEKGQTVTLRCDPISGHDNLYWYRRVMGKEIKFLLHFVKESKQDESGMPNNRFLAERTGGTYSTLKVQPAELEDSGVYFCASSQVSPAWGNTIYFGEGSWLTVV.

The chain recombines TRBV5-4 with TRBJ2-5; 7 bases match TRBD2. Germline V gene data show CDR1 as SGHNT and CDR2 as YYREEE (reference sequence). J was trimmed by 4 bases and V by 0 bases; bases with no gene match: 3. The CDR3 contains 14 residues. The CDR3 region is CASSLEGGGETQYF. In DNA, the CDR3 is TGTGCCAGCAGCTTGGAGGGCGGGGGAGAGACCCAGTACTTC.

The V gene is TRBV13, the J gene TRBJ1-1; D uncertain. Germline V gives CDR1 PRHDT, CDR2 FYEKMQ (reference sequence). Trimming shortened V by 1 base and J by 0 bases, and 9 bases separated the two germline ends. The CDR3 runs to 15 residues. This CDR3 reads CASSLDGYMNTEAFF. The DNA for the CDR3 is TGTGCCAGCAGCTTAGATGGTTACATGAACACTGAAGCTTTCTTT. Drawing the rest from reference TRBV13 and TRBJ1-1, the complete variable domain is AAGVIQSPRHLIKEKRETATLKCYPIPRHDTVYWYQQGPGQDPQFLISFYEKMQSDKGSIPDRFSAQQFSDYHSELNMSSLELGDSALYFCASSLDGYMNTEAFFGQGTRLTVV.

The chain employs TRBV28 and TRBJ2-1, with TRBD2 identical over 8 bases. Germline assignment: CDR1 MDHEN and CDR2 SYDVKM. This CDR3 is 16 amino acids long. V lost 4 bases to trimming and J lost 7 bases; unmatched junction nucleotides: 12. The CDR3 coding sequence is TGTGCCAGCAGTTCCGCCAACGGGGGGGCTCGGAATGAGCAGTTCTTC. This translates into CASSSANGGARNEQFF.

The chain recombines TRBV18 with TRBJ1-1; 10 bases map to TRBD1. CDR1 KGHSH and CDR2 LQKENI come from the germline V gene. V dropped 4 bases and J dropped 3; count of bases not matched to a gene: 2. The CDR3 is 14 residues long. The CDR3: CASSLGTGDTEAFF. The CDR3 DNA sequence: TGTGCCAGCTCACTAGGGACAGGGGACACTGAAGCTTTCTTT.

V is TRBV6-5 and J is TRBJ2-5; weak D call: TRBD2 (7 bases). CDR1 is MNHEY, CDR2 SVGAGI, per germline. V was clipped by 7 bases and J by 4 bases, with 16 bases between them. This CDR3 has 14 residues. The CDR3 sequence: CASTSRGGVETQYF. The CDR3 DNA is TGTGCCAGCACATCGAGGGGGGGAGTAGAGACCCAGTACTTC.

Concerning this clone: The identical CDR3 is also encoded by other nucleotide sequences in the sample. J is TRBJ2-5 and V is TRBV5-1; 7 bases are a match to TRBD1. V lost 4 bases to trimming and J lost 5 bases; unmatched junction nucleotides: 5. The CDR3 is made up of 13 amino acids. From germline, CDR1 is SGHRS and CDR2 YFSETQ. CDR3 sequence (DNA): TGCGCCAGCAGCCGCACAGGGGTCGAGACCCAGTACTTC. It specifies CASSRTGVETQYF.

The CDR3 loop reads CASSQDIRVAANYGYTF. The CDR3 DNA follows: TGCGCCAGCAGCCAAGATATACGGGTTGCGGCTAACTATGGCTACACCTTC. This chain connects TRBV4-1 to TRBJ1-2; D unresolved. This CDR3 comprises 17 residues. Germline assignment: CDR1 MGHRA and CDR2 YSYEKL. The ends were cut back, 0 bases at V and 0 bases at J, with 14 bases in the middle.

A single count supports this clone. The chain recombines TRBV13 with TRBJ1-2; weak D call: TRBD1 (5 bases). The V end lost 5 bases, the J end lost 3 bases, and 19 bases lay between the germline ends. Germline lookup yields CDR1 PRHDT and CDR2 FYEKMQ (reference sequence). The CDR3 sequence is 16 residues long. The CDR3 sequence is CASSPTQGQTHYGYTF. As DNA, the CDR3 is TGTGCCAGCAGCCCGACCCAAGGACAAACCCACTATGGCTACACCTTC. Full variable domain (outside the CDR3, taken from reference TRBV13 and TRBJ1-2): AAGVIQSPRHLIKEKRETATLKCYPIPRHDTVYWYQQGPGQDPQFLISFYEKMQSDKGSIPDRFSAQQFSDYHSELNMSSLELGDSALYFCASSPTQGQTHYGYTFGSGTRLTVV.

This clone appeared once. J is TRBJ2-7 and V is TRBV7-2, with D hard to call. The CDR3 spans 15 residues. Per the germline V gene, CDR1 is SGHTA and CDR2 is FQGNSA. Trimming pared 5 bases from V and 1 base from J, leaving 15 bases between. CDR3 sequence: CASSPWRAGSYEQYF. The CDR3 DNA sequence: TGTGCCAGCAGCCCTTGGCGAGCCGGGTCCTACGAGCAGTACTTC.

Written as DNA, the CDR3 is TGTGCCAGCAGCCCCCACGCCAGTTTTGAAGCTTTCTTT. Protein: CASSPHASFEAFF. The chain has TRBV27 and TRBJ1-1, with no clear D. The V and J ends lost 6 bases and 7 bases respectively, with 15 bases between them. The CDR3 runs to 13 residues. Looked up from germline, CDR1 is MNHEY and CDR2 is SMNVEV (reference sequence).

This sequence joins TRBV29-1 and TRBJ1-1, with 7 bases matching TRBD1. The germline CDR1 and CDR2 sequences are SQVTM and ANQGSEA. The CDR3 totals 14 residues. V was clipped by 7 bases and J by 1 base; unmatched bases: 9. The CDR3 loop reads CSATPGQRNTEAFF. For the CDR3, the DNA is TGCAGCGCGACTCCGGGACAGAGGAACACTGAAGCTTTCTTT.

The chain has TRBV2 and TRBJ2-1; TRBD2 agrees at 12 bases. V lost 7 bases, J lost 4 bases, and 5 bases stayed unmatched. The CDR3 covers 15 residues. From germline, CDR1 is SNHLY and CDR2 FYNNEI. The CDR3 coding sequence is TGTGCCAGCAACCCGGGGACTAGCGGGTACAATGAGCAGTTCTTC. Translated, it gives CASNPGTSGYNEQFF. The whole variable domain, remainder taken from reference TRBV2 and TRBJ2-1, is EPEVTQTPSHQVTQMGQEVILRCVPISNHLYFYWYRQILGQKVEFLVSFYNNEISEKSEIFDDQFSVERPDGSNFTLKIRSTKLEDSAMYFCASNPGTSGYNEQFFGPGTRLTVL.

The gene calls are TRBV4-1 and TRBJ1-2, with 8 bases lining up with TRBD1. This CDR3 comprises 20 residues. CDR1 is MGHRA, CDR2 YSYEKL, per germline. J was trimmed by 0 bases and V by 4 bases; bases with no gene match: 19. The CDR3 reads CASSLRSDLGTGRANYGYTF. CDR3 sequence (DNA): TGCGCCAGCAGCCTAAGATCCGACCTCGGGACAGGTCGAGCTAACTATGGCTACACCTTC.

The chain combines TRBV6-1 with TRBJ1-5; 7 positions agree with TRBD1. CDR1 is MNHNS and CDR2 is SASEGT in the germline V gene. This CDR3 contains 14 residues. J was trimmed by 5 bases and V by 7 bases; bases with no gene match: 8. The CDR3 DNA reads as TGTGCCAGCAAGGGGGGACAGAGCCATCAGCCCCAGCATTTT. Amino acids: CASKGGQSHQPQHF.

The DNA of the CDR3 is TGTGCCAGCAGTGTGAACAGGGGGGCTAATCAGCCCCAGCATTTT. Encoded protein: CASSVNRGANQPQHF. The chain recombines TRBV2 with TRBJ1-5; 8 bases map to TRBD1. V shed 4 bases, J shed 4 bases, and the junction held 6 bases outside the gene matches. The V gene's germline CDR1 is SNHLY and CDR2 FYNNEI. CDR3 length: 15 residues.